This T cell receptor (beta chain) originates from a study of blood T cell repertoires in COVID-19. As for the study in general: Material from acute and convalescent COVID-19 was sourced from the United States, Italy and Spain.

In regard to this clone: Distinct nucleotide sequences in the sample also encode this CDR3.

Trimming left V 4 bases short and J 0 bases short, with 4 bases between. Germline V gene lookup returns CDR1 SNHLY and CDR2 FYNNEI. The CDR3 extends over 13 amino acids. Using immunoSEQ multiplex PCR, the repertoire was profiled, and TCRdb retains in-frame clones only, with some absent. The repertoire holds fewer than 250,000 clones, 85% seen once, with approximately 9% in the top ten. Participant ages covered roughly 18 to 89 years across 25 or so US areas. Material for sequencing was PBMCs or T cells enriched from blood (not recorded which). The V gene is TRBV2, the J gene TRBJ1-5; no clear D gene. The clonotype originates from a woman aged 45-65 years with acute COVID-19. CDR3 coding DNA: TGTGCCAGCAGTGCAGGTAGCAATCAGCCCCAGCATTTT. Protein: CASSAGSNQPQHF.